A single sample is the source of the 2 T cell receptor beta chains below, sequenced in a study of cytomegalovirus exposure and HLA in healthy donors. Profiling relied on immunoSEQ multiplex PCR, and the TCRdb table lists in-frame clones only, not all of them. The sample has some 150,000 clones, just under 90% seen once. Source material: PBMCs. The receptor source for this set is a woman aged 25 to 45 in good health and CMV-seronegative.

About this clone itself: The junction differs from germline at one of its ends, possibly a read error. The chain couples TRBV7-9 to TRBJ2-3; 10 nucleotides line up with TRBD1. There are 15 residues in the CDR3. Germline V gene sequence: CDR1 SEHNR, CDR2 FQNEAQ (reference sequence). The CDR3 nucleotides are TGTGCCAGCAGCTATCGGGACAGGGGTGAGAATACCCAGTATTTT. Translated, it gives CASSYRDRGENTQYF.

The V and J genes are TRBV6-1 and TRBJ2-1, with 7 bases aligning to TRBD2. CDR1 MNHNS and CDR2 SASEGT come from the germline V gene. The CDR3 has 16 residues. After removal of 4 bases from V and 5 bases from J, the junction contained 11 bases not matched to a gene. In DNA, the CDR3 is TGTGCCAGCAGTGGGACTAGTGGGGATTATGACAATGAGCAGTTCTTC. Translation: CASSGTSGDYDNEQFF.